This T cell receptor (beta chain) originates from a study of blood T cell repertoires in COVID-19. Overall study: Whether acute or convalescent, the COVID-19 samples came from the United States, Italy and Spain. PBMCs, B-cell-depleted T cells, or T cells were the source of the cDNA or gDNA that made up the material.

V gave up 0 bases and J gave up 4 bases, with 9 bases separating them. Germline V gene lookup returns CDR1 SQVTM and CDR2 ANQGSEA. The CDR3 runs 13 residues. Methods used by the authors: How many nucleated cells were present was estimated from reference gene primer amplification. Libraries were prepared by immunoSEQ multiplex PCR; TCRdb keeps only in-frame clonotypes and omits some of them. V, J and clone size are those of that table, while D and trimming were read from the DNA. This sample carries roughly 380,000 clones, roughly 87% of them seen once, and the ten largest clones take 3% to 4%. Enrolment of Seattle patients took place during active infection, and they were followed longitudinally.

The sequence derives from an older woman with COVID-19, enrolled during active disease. This chain uses TRBV29-1 with TRBJ1-2, with D hard to call. The material sequenced was peripheral blood. The CDR3 DNA reads as TGCAGCGTTGAAGATAACAGAGTCTATGGCTACACCTTC. This translates into CSVEDNRVYGYTF.